The 2 T cell receptor beta chains given below trace back to one sample, sequenced in a study of human T cells and chemical hapten exposure. Noted time point: pre-sensitization, week 0. Treatment indicated: therapeutic diphenylcyclopropenone sensitization with weekly scalp DPC. From the RACE reads, TCRdb called clonotypes with MiXCR, one entry per CDR3 protein. In the table there are about 120,000 distinct CDR3 sequences, about 13% of which are singletons. The input for sequencing was whole blood, taken in connection with sensitization to the hapten diphenylcyclopropenone (DPC). The receptors stem from a woman aged 18-35 years with alopecia areata. Some clones in this sample may be carry-over from other donors' samples.

The chain joins TRBV2 to TRBJ2-1; D remains unclear. The CDR3 is 14 residues long. In germline, CDR1 is SNHLY, CDR2 FYNNEI. Trimming shortened V by 4 bases and J by 12 bases, and 19 bases separated the two germline ends. The CDR3 nucleotides are TGTGCCAGCAGTGGTCAGAGAAATACAATGCTGCAGTTCTTC. It yields the protein CASSGQRNTMLQFF.

The chain recombines TRBV2 with TRBJ1-5; no clear D. Trimming removed 9 bases from V and 7 bases from J, with 13 bases in between. From germline, CDR1 is SNHLY and CDR2 FYNNEI. CDR3 length equals 12 residues. In DNA form, the CDR3 reads TGTGCCAGTAACGTACGAGGGCAGCCCCAGCATTTT. As protein: CASNVRGQPQHF.